Reported below is one TCR beta chain. The CDR3 consists of 14 residues. Per germline, CDR1 SGHRS and CDR2 YFSETQ. The ends were cut back, 8 bases at V and 4 bases at J, with 18 bases in the middle. This specimen belongs to a study of OX40 agonist ivuxolimab in advanced cancers. Study overall: Ivuxolimab, which is an agonistic anti-OX40 (CD134) antibody, was administered to the patients. Patients got intravenous ivuxolimab at 0.01 to 10 mg/kg every 2 weeks.

Here immunoSEQ multiplex PCR was the method, and the copy in TCRdb shows in-frame clones only, minus some. The sample has 44,000 or so clones; over 75% are singletons. The receptor's source is an adult with an advanced solid tumor such as melanoma, head and neck, liver or kidney cancer. Here the sequenced sample was CD4+ or CD8+ T cells sorted from blood, taken in a trial of the OX40 agonist ivuxolimab. The chain combines TRBV5-1 with TRBJ1-2; TRBD1 is a possible D gene (5 bases). The DNA for the CDR3 is TGCGCCAGTACCCCCGGGACGGGGCCCTATGGCTACACCTTC. Residues: CASTPGTGPYGYTF.